This T cell receptor (beta chain) was documented in a study of T cells after yellow fever vaccination. About the study: It was SMART-Seq v4 Ultra Low Input that prepared the fractions with low cell numbers. Study-level results: Abundant clonotypes from the bulk population could have been carried over as contaminants into FACS-sorted repertoires. The booster saw the reappearance of most primary-vaccination clones (96% CD4, roughly 87% CD8).

One entry per CDR3 protein, called by TCRdb with MiXCR from the 5' RACE reads. This sample carries approximately 350,000 distinct CDR3 sequences, under 14% of them seen once, and the ten largest clones take 18%. Many counts were recorded for this clonotype. Its antigen remains unknown. There are 12 residues in the CDR3. Deletions cut 3 bases from V and 8 bases from J, with 10 bases between. The chain uses TRBV12-3 or TRBV12-4 and TRBJ1-2, with D hard to call. The source of this sequence is a man aged 18 to 29 who received the YFV17D yellow fever vaccine. Sequencing was performed on PBMCs, taken on the day of the first yellow fever vaccination. The CDR3 spells CASSLNRQGYTF. The CDR3 DNA reads as TGTGCCAGCAGTTTGAACCGTCAAGGCTACACCTTC.